Each of the 6 T cell receptor beta chains below was sequenced from the same sample in a study of CD8 T cells in Susac syndrome. A quantity of roughly 0.5 to 1 ug RNA underwent reverse transcription using random hexamers. Each CDR3 protein gets one entry after TCRdb re-called the immunoSEQ multiplex PCR reads with MiXCR. The table shows tens of thousands of distinct CDR3 sequences, with 85% to 95% occurring only once. The sequenced sample was CD8+ T cells from PBMCs. The receptors stem from a human donor with Susac syndrome.

The chain has TRBV5-4 and TRBJ1-1, with 8 bases matching TRBD1. CDR1 SGHNT and CDR2 YYREEE come from the germline V gene (reference sequence). The V gene end was trimmed by 3 bases and the J gene end by 3 bases; junction bases not matched to a gene: 4. The CDR3 length is 14 residues. CDR3 protein: CASSWTGRHTEAFF. The CDR3 coding sequence is TGTGCCAGCAGCTGGACAGGGCGGCACACTGAAGCTTTCTTT.

This chain uses TRBV5-1 with TRBJ1-3; weak D call: TRBD1 (5 bases). V lost 0 bases and J 3 bases, leaving 13 bases between the germline ends. Germline lookup yields CDR1 SGHRS and CDR2 YFSETQ. The CDR3 totals 16 residues. CDR3: CASSLEPRGVGNTIYF. The CDR3 DNA sequence: TGCGCCAGCAGCTTGGAGCCGAGGGGCGTTGGAAACACCATATATTTT.

The chain employs TRBV5-4 and TRBJ2-3; 7 bases match TRBD2. CDR3 length equals 17 residues. Unmatched junction bases numbered 14, after V lost 7 bases and J lost 0 bases. The V gene's germline CDR1 is SGHNT and CDR2 YYREEE (reference sequence). CDR3 region: CASSSPGGGSSTDTQYF. The DNA for the CDR3 is TGTGCCAGCTCCTCCCCTGGGGGGGGGTCTAGCACAGATACGCAGTATTTT.

The chain links TRBV6-1 to TRBJ1-5; no clear D. V was trimmed by 3 bases and J by 1 base, leaving 13 bases between them. The germline gives CDR1 MNHNS, CDR2 SASEGT. The CDR3 contains 16 residues. The CDR3 DNA sequence: TGTGCCAGCAGTGATAGTGTTGGGAGGAGCAATCAGCCCCAGCATTTT. Its protein product is CASSDSVGRSNQPQHF.

The chain employs TRBV10-1 and TRBJ2-1; 13 bases align to TRBD2. CDR3 length: 15 amino acids. Losses at the gene ends were 5 bases for V and 10 bases for J; bases not matched to a gene: 8. Germline values: CDR1 WNHNN, CDR2 SYGVQD (reference sequence). The CDR3 spells CASSKGLAGRGEQFF. CDR3 bases: TGCGCCAGCAGTAAGGGACTAGCGGGAAGAGGCGAGCAGTTCTTC.

The CDR3 here is CASSHGWREGNEQFF. The CDR3 DNA follows: TGTGCCAGCAGCCACGGGTGGCGGGAGGGTAATGAGCAGTTCTTC. The chain recombines TRBV3-1 with TRBJ2-1; 9 nucleotides line up with TRBD2. Trimming removed 3 bases from V and 7 bases from J; junction bases left unmatched: 7. The CDR3 sequence is 15 residues long. CDR1 and CDR2 (germline): LGHDT, YNNKEL (reference sequence).